A selection of T cell receptor beta chains follows, all from one sample in a study of identifying expanded T cells in peripheral blood. Sequencing used immunoSEQ multiplex PCR; TCRdb keeps in-frame clones, though not all of them. In the table there are tens of thousands of clones, approximately 90% of which are singletons. Sequenced input: blood. The receptors here all came from a person aged 18 to 75 in good health. Both conserved end residues are part of each CDR3. The D gene is left open where the match is weak. Clone size, where shown, is once, few, many, or a class for clones that have expanded.

>once|TRBV5-1|.|TRBJ2-7
CASSFGGPDTYEQYF
TGCGCCAGCAGCTTTGGTGGTCCAGATACCTACGAGCAGTACTTC
>.|TRBV6-5|.|TRBJ2-7
CASSYAGTGYEQYF
TGTGCCAGCAGTTACGCAGGGACCGGCTACGAGCAGTACTTC
>.|TRBV27|.|TRBJ2-3
CASSPGPGGSSTRTDTQYF
TGTGCCAGCAGCCCCGGACCCGGGGGATCCTCAACAAGGACAGATACGCAGTATTTT
>.|TRBV21-1|.|TRBJ2-3
CASSRGLAGSTDTQYF
TGTGCCAGCAGCAGAGGACTAGCGGGGAGCACAGATACGCAGTATTTT
>.|TRBV18|.|TRBJ1-3
CASSPFDGPNSGNTIYF
TGTGCCAGCTCACCGTTCGACGGTCCTAACTCTGGAAACACCATATATTTT
>.|TRBV7-9|.|TRBJ2-1
CASSSYWDRDHNEQFF
TGTGCCAGCAGCTCTTACTGGGATCGAGACCACAATGAGCAGTTCTTC
>few|TRBV4-2|.|TRBJ2-3
CASSQDRISTDTQYF
TGTGCCAGCAGCCAAGATAGGATTAGCACAGATACGCAGTATTTT
>.|TRBV7-2|.|TRBJ1-1
CASSSTWGATEAFF
TGTGCCAGCAGCTCAACCTGGGGGGCCACTGAAGCTTTCTTT
>.|TRBV7-9|TRBD1|TRBJ2-1
CASSFYGTGDYNEQFF
TGTGCCAGCAGCTTTTACGGGACAGGGGACTACAATGAGCAGTTCTTC
>.|TRBV30|TRBD1|TRBJ1-1
CAWSADRGTRGSEAFF
TGTGCCTGGAGCGCGGACAGGGGAACTCGGGGGTCTGAAGCTTTCTTT
>once|TRBV30|.|TRBJ2-1
CAWSVASEQFF
TGTGCCTGGAGTGTAGCGAGTGAGCAGTTCTTC
>.|TRBV11-2|.|TRBJ2-5
CASSSANGLVPRTQYF
TGTGCCAGCAGCTCGGCTAACGGGTTGGTGCCGAGGACCCAGTACTTC
>.|TRBV7-6|.|TRBJ2-5
CASSFWGQETQYF
TGTGCCAGCAGCTTTTGGGGGCAAGAGACCCAGTACTTC
>.|TRBV7-8|.|TRBJ2-7
CASSRDNDNEQYF
TGTGCCAGCAGCAGGGACAACGACAACGAGCAGTACTTC
>.|TRBV2|.|TRBJ1-5
CASSTPGEGNQPQHF
TGTGCCAGCAGCACCCCGGGGGAAGGCAATCAGCCCCAGCATTTT
>.|TRBV19|TRBD1|TRBJ2-7
CASSIEDRAAYEQYF
TGTGCCAGTAGTATAGAGGACAGGGCTGCCTACGAGCAGTACTTC
>.|TRBV5-4|.|TRBJ1-2
CASSLASGDYGYTF
TGTGCCAGCAGCTTGGCCTCAGGGGACTATGGCTACACCTTC
>once|TRBV29-1|.|TRBJ1-1
CSVGQLMNTEAFF
TGCAGCGTTGGACAGCTCATGAACACTGAAGCTTTCTTT
>few|TRBV5-1|.|TRBJ2-5
CASSLDRGGETQYF
TGCGCCAGCAGCTTGGACAGGGGAGGAGAGACCCAGTACTTC
>.|TRBV7-9|.|TRBJ2-3
CASSPRLGYTDTQYF
TGTGCCAGCAGCCCCCGTTTAGGGTACACAGATACGCAGTATTTT
>large|TRBV19|TRBD2|TRBJ2-7
CASSISSGVVYEQYF
TGTGCCAGTAGTATATCTAGCGGGGTTGTCTACGAGCAGTACTTC
>.|TRBV28|.|TRBJ1-5
CASSFDKAKGYSNQPQHF
TGTGCCAGCAGTTTCGACAAGGCGAAGGGTTATAGCAATCAGCCCCAGCATTTT
>.|TRBV5-6|.|TRBJ2-3
CASSIYGGGADTQYF
TGTGCCAGCAGCATTTATGGGGGAGGAGCAGATACGCAGTATTTT
>.|TRBV6-5|.|TRBJ1-2
CATYSTAYYGYTF
TGTGCAACCTACTCGACAGCTTACTATGGCTACACCTTC
>.|TRBV6-5|.|TRBJ2-7
CASTRSSGAYEQYF
TGTGCCAGCACCAGAAGTAGCGGAGCCTACGAGCAGTACTTC
>.|TRBV30|.|TRBJ2-5
CAWTLQALQYF
TGTGCCTGGACGCTACAAGCTCTGCAGTACTTC
>once|TRBV4-3|.|TRBJ1-4
CASSRTYGNEKLFF
TGCGCCAGCAGCCGGACCTATGGGAATGAAAAACTGTTTTTT
>.|TRBV7-2|.|TRBJ1-5
CASSLVAHSNQPQHF
TGTGCCAGCAGCTTAGTGGCCCATAGCAATCAGCCCCAGCATTTT
>.|TRBV11-3|.|TRBJ1-1
CASSPHLQGNTEAFF
TGTGCCAGCAGCCCCCACCTTCAGGGCAACACTGAAGCTTTCTTT
>.|TRBV7-2|.|TRBJ1-2
CASSLDYTNYGYTF
TGTGCCAGCAGCTTGGACTATACCAACTATGGCTACACCTTC
>.|TRBV11-2|.|TRBJ1-6
CASSLSWQFNSPLHF
TGTGCCAGCAGCTTAAGTTGGCAATTTAATTCACCCCTCCACTTT
>.|TRBV13|TRBD2|TRBJ2-1
CASSLGASGTNNEQFF
TGTGCCAGCAGCTTAGGAGCTAGCGGGACAAACAATGAGCAGTTCTTC
>.|TRBV4-2|.|TRBJ1-1
CASRDVGAQEAFF
TGTGCCAGCAGGGACGTGGGGGCTCAGGAAGCTTTCTTT
>.|TRBV7-9|.|TRBJ1-2
CASSLGVGEYGGSDGYTF
TGTGCCAGCAGCTTAGGCGTTGGAGAATATGGGGGATCCGATGGCTACACCTTC
>.|TRBV7-2|.|TRBJ1-2
CASSLSGGGYGYTF
TGTGCCAGCAGCTTATCGGGGGGCGGCTATGGCTACACCTTC
>few|TRBV30|.|TRBJ1-5
CAWSVLGGHGNQPQHF
TGTGCCTGGAGTGTACTCGGGGGGCACGGGAATCAGCCCCAGCATTTT
>.|TRBV5-1|TRBD1|TRBJ1-2
CASSRDTGADGYTF
TGCGCCAGCAGCAGAGATACAGGGGCGGATGGCTACACCTTC
>.|TRBV2|.|TRBJ1-2
CASFGGPRNGYTF
TGTGCCAGCTTTGGGGGTCCGAGGAATGGCTACACCTTC
>.|TRBV14|.|TRBJ2-5
CASSQVGGRETQYF
TGTGCCAGCAGCCAAGTAGGAGGCAGGGAGACCCAGTACTTC
>.|TRBV10-3|.|TRBJ1-2
CAISEGTGQTYGYTF
TGTGCCATCAGTGAAGGAACAGGGCAGACTTATGGCTACACCTTC
>.|TRBV4-3|.|TRBJ1-3
CASSQDLAGSGNTIYF
TGCGCCAGCAGCCAAGATCTGGCCGGCTCTGGAAACACCATATATTTT
>.|TRBV9|.|TRBJ1-5
CASSVGGGGNQPQHF
TGTGCCAGCAGCGTAGGAGGTGGGGGCAATCAGCCCCAGCATTTT
>.|TRBV7-6|TRBD2|TRBJ2-1
CASSLVFSSGAYNEQFF
TGTGCCAGCAGCTTAGTCTTTTCTAGCGGGGCGTACAATGAGCAGTTCTTC
>.|TRBV5-1|TRBD1|TRBJ1-4
CASSRGTANEKLFF
TGCGCCAGCAGCCGGGGGACAGCAAATGAAAAACTGTTTTTT
>few|TRBV7-9|.|TRBJ1-2
CASSLMGRPGYGYTF
TGTGCCAGCAGCTTAATGGGACGGCCTGGCTATGGCTACACCTTC
>.|TRBV6-5|TRBD2|TRBJ2-1
CASSMTSGAPNEQFF
TGTGCCAGCAGTATGACTAGCGGGGCCCCGAATGAGCAGTTCTTC
>.|TRBV6-5|.|TRBJ1-1
CASSRLLRDLTEAFF
TGTGCCAGCAGTCGCCTGCTCCGGGACCTCACTGAAGCTTTCTTT
>.|TRBV7-8|TRBD1|TRBJ2-5
CASSFNRGQETQYF
TGTGCCAGCAGCTTTAACAGGGGGCAAGAGACCCAGTACTTC
>.|TRBV9|.|TRBJ1-3
CASSVGWVTSGNTIYF
TGTGCCAGCAGCGTAGGGTGGGTCACCTCTGGAAACACCATATATTTT
>.|TRBV7-6|.|TRBJ1-1
CASSLAPENTEAFF
TGTGCCAGCAGCTTAGCCCCAGAGAACACTGAAGCTTTCTTT
>.|TRBV6-5|.|TRBJ1-1
CASSYTGTLNTEAFF
TGTGCCAGCAGTTATACCGGGACTTTGAACACTGAAGCTTTCTTT